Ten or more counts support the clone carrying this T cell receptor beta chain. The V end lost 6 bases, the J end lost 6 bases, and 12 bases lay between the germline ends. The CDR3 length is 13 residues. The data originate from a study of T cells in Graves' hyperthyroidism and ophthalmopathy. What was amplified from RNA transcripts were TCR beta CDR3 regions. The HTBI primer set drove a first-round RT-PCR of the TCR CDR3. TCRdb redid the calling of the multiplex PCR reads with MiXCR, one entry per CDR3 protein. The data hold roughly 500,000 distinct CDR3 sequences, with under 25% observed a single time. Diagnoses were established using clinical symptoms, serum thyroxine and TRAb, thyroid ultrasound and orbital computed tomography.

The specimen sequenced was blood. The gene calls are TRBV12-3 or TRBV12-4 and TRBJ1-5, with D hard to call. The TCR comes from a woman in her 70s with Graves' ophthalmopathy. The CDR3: CASSRRLGQPQHF. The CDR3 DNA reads TGTGCCAGCAGCCGCCGACTGGGTCAGCCCCAGCATTTT.